Sequencing of this T cell receptor (beta chain) was carried out in a study of brain T cells in children with intractable seizures. Study results and limitations: Clones missing pre-surgery may reflect undersampling of that blood sample.

This CDR3 region has 18 residues. Germline V gene sequence: CDR1 LNHDA, CDR2 SQIVND (reference sequence). V gave up 5 bases and J gave up 1 base, with 21 bases separating them. TCRdb's table, derived via immunoSEQ multiplex PCR, lists solely in-frame clones and lacks some. The table lists fewer than 150,000 clones, around 94% of them singletons, with 3.8% in the top ten. Concerning this clone: Its antigen is undetermined.

This TCR came from a boy under three years old with hemimegalencephaly and intractable seizures. The chain carries TRBV19 and TRBJ1-5, with D possibly being TRBD1 (6 bases). The material sequenced was peripheral blood, taken at surgery. CDR3 residues: CASSSTPGTLISNQPQHF. CDR3 DNA: TGTGCCAGTAGTTCCACCCCCGGGACACTGATAAGCAATCAGCCCCAGCATTTT.